One sample yielded the 3 T cell receptor beta chains listed below, sequenced in a study of metastatic and nonmetastatic thyroid tumors. Until they underwent thyroid surgery, no patient had received any treatment. TCRdb re-clonotyped the PCR reads via MiXCR. The sample shows about 24,000 clones, around 20% of them seen only once. Sequencing input: blood. The source of these receptors is a male donor with papillary thyroid cancer or a benign thyroid nodule (not recorded which). Some clones in this sample may be carry-over from other donors' samples.

This clone was detected ten times or more. The V and J genes are TRBV11-1 and TRBJ2-7, with 8 positions matching TRBD1. The CDR3 extends over 16 amino acids. Looked up from germline, CDR1 is SGHAT and CDR2 is FQDESV (reference sequence). The V and J ends lost 4 bases and 1 base, in that order; junction bases with no gene match: 9. This CDR3 is CASSSLPRGQSYEQYF. In DNA, the CDR3 is TGTGCCAGCAGCTCCCTCCCCAGGGGGCAATCCTACGAGCAGTACTTC.

This clone was detected ten times or more. The gene calls are TRBV10-3 and TRBJ2-1; 16 bases fit TRBD2. CDR1 and CDR2 from the germline V gene are ENHRY and SYGVKD. The ends lost 0 bases at V and 10 bases at J; junction bases unmatched: 6. CDR3 length: 17 residues. This CDR3 is CAISESAGLAGGREQFF. The CDR3 DNA is TGTGCCATCAGTGAGTCGGCGGGACTAGCGGGAGGGAGGGAGCAGTTCTTC.

The chain employs TRBV19 and TRBJ2-7; D may be TRBD1 (6 bases). V was pared by 0 bases and J by 8 bases, with 17 bases between. Germline loops: CDR1 LNHDA, CDR2 SQIVND (reference sequence). CDR3 size: 15 residues. This CDR3 reads CASSIEGHPTYKQYF. The CDR3 nucleotides read TGTGCCAGTAGTATAGAGGGACACCCGACATACAAGCAGTACTTC. The full variable domain, rest sourced from reference TRBV19 and TRBJ2-7, is DGGITQSPKYLFRKEGQNVTLSCEQNLNHDAMYWYRQDPGQGLRLIYYSQIVNDFQKGDIAEGYSVSREKKESFPLTVTSAQKNPTAFYLCASSIEGHPTYKQYFGPGTRLTVT.